These 9 T cell receptor beta chains were sequenced from one sample in a study of regulatory T cells (dated 2018 in TCRdb). What the research found in general, with its limitations: Hydrophobic residues at CDR3 positions 6 and 7 were enriched in conventional CD4+ T cells from CD3G-deficient patients, which suggests more self-reactive specificities.

The library was obtained by the immunoSEQ multiplex PCR assay. For the multiplex PCR, 52 forward TRBV primers and 13 reverse TRBJ primers were used, and amplification bias was corrected with both assay-based and computational methods. Entries here come from immuneACCESS through TCRdb and include only in-frame sequences with V and J called. Some clones fail to appear in such tables; in the studies checked, an unresolved V gene covers under half of the shortfall, and the cause of the remainder is unknown. The sample table contains almost 30,000 clones; only one count was recorded for roughly 90% of them. The biggest ten clones account for about 1.6% of the sample. These TCRs' antigens remain unknown. The material sequenced was conventional CD4+ T cells sorted from blood. The origin of the receptors is a person aged 18-30 years with CD3G deficiency.

This rearrangement joins TRBV2 to TRBJ1-1; a weak D match, TRBD1 (6 bases). The CDR3 is made up of 15 amino acids. Between the trimmed V and J ends, which lost 5 bases and 1 base, there was a span of 14 bases. Germline assignment: CDR1 SNHLY and CDR2 FYNNEI. The CDR3 region is CASSNREGWNTEAFF. The CDR3 nucleotides read TGTGCCAGCAGTAACAGGGAGGGGTGGAACACTGAAGCTTTCTTT. Based on the CDR3 plus reference TRBV2 and TRBJ1-1, the full variable domain is EPEVTQTPSHQVTQMGQEVILRCVPISNHLYFYWYRQILGQKVEFLVSFYNNEISEKSEIFDDQFSVERPDGSNFTLKIRSTKLEDSAMYFCASSNREGWNTEAFFGQGTRLTVV.

This clone was seen a single time. The chain employs TRBV6-5 and TRBJ2-7; D possibly corresponds to TRBD1 (5 bases). Germline V CDR1 and CDR2: MNHEY, SVGAGI. V lost 0 bases, J lost 2 bases, and 14 bases lay in between. The CDR3 loop spans 16 amino acids. The CDR3, as DNA: TGTGCCAGCAGTTACTCAGCCATGACAGTCCCCTACGAGCAGTACTTC. Translation gives CASSYSAMTVPYEQYF.

The rearrangement uses TRBV2 and TRBJ2-7; a weak D match, TRBD2 (6 bases). V was clipped by 5 bases and J by 2 bases, with 13 bases between them. CDR1 is SNHLY and CDR2 is FYNNEI in the germline V gene. The CDR3 runs to 14 residues. CDR3 bases: TGTGCCAGCAGTCGAGCGGGTGATACCTACGAGCAGTACTTC. Protein product: CASSRAGDTYEQYF.

V is TRBV18 and J is TRBJ2-6; unclear D gene. This CDR3 has 15 residues. V was clipped by 0 bases and J by 0 bases, with 3 bases between them. The germline CDR1 and CDR2 sequences are KGHSH and LQKENI. This CDR3 reads CASSPPSSGANVLTF. As DNA, the CDR3 is TGTGCCAGCTCACCACCAAGCTCTGGGGCCAACGTCCTGACTTTC.

CDR3 sequence reads: CASSLGLRQETQYF. CDR3 bases: TGCGCCAGCAGCTTGGGGCTACGTCAAGAGACCCAGTACTTC. The gene calls are TRBV5-1 and TRBJ2-5; no clear D. The germline V and J ends were trimmed by 0 bases and 2 bases, with 8 bases remaining between them. The germline CDR1 and CDR2 sequences are SGHRS and YFSETQ. The CDR3 covers 14 residues.

V gene TRBV6-1 combines with J gene TRBJ1-1, with TRBD1 matching over 7 bases. Germline loops: CDR1 MNHNS, CDR2 SASEGT. V lost 6 bases, J lost 1 base, and 2 bases stayed unmatched. This CDR3 comprises 13 residues. Here the CDR3 reads CASRTGTNTEAFF. CDR3 coding DNA: TGTGCCAGCAGGACAGGGACGAACACTGAAGCTTTCTTT.

The chain couples TRBV5-1 to TRBJ2-1; 9 bases map to TRBD2. Losses at the gene ends were 0 bases for V and 1 base for J; bases not matched to a gene: 5. The CDR3 runs 17 residues. Germline-derived CDR1 and CDR2 are SGHRS and YFSETQ. CDR3 bases: TGCGCCAGCAGCTTGGGCCCTCTAGCGGGATCCTACAATGAGCAGTTCTTC. Protein product: CASSLGPLAGSYNEQFF.

The chain employs TRBV18 and TRBJ2-5; D may correspond to TRBD1 or TRBD2 (6 bases each). Looked up from germline, CDR1 is KGHSH and CDR2 is LQKENI. The CDR3 loop spans 16 amino acids. The germline V and J ends were trimmed by 0 bases and 5 bases, with 16 bases remaining between them. DNA of the CDR3: TGTGCCAGCTCACCACCTGCGTCCGAAGGGGGGGAGACCCAGTACTTC. Amino acid sequence: CASSPPASEGGETQYF.

Here the CDR3 reads CASASGRLGGYTF. CDR3 nucleotide sequence: TGTGCCAGCGCATCAGGAAGACTCGGTGGCTACACCTTC. The rearrangement joins TRBV6-5 to TRBJ1-2; D gene ambiguous. The V end lost 8 bases, the J end lost 7 bases, and 17 bases lay between the germline ends. This CDR3 comprises 13 residues. Germline V lookup: CDR1 MNHEY, CDR2 SVGAGI.